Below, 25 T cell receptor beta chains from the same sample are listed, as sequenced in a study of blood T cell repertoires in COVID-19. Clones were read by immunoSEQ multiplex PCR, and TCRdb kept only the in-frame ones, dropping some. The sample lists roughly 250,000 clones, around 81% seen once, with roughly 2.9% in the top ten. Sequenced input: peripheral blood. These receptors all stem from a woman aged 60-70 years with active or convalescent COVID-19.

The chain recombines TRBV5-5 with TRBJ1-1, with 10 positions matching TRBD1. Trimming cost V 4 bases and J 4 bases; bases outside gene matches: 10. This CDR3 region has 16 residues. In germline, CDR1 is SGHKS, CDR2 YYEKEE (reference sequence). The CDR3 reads CASSPGRQGAFTEAFF. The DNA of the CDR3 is TGTGCCAGCAGCCCCGGCCGACAGGGGGCTTTCACTGAAGCTTTCTTT.

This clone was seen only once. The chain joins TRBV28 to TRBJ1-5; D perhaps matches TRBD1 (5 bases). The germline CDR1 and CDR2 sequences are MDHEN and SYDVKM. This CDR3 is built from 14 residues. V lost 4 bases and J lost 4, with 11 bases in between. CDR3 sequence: CASSYGGGNQPQHF. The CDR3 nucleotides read TGTGCCAGCAGTTACGGGGGGGGGAATCAGCCCCAGCATTTT.

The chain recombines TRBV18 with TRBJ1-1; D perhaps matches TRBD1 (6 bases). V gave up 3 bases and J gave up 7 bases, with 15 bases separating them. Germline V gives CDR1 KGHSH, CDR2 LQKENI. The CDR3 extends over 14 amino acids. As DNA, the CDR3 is TGTGCCAGCTCACCGGACAGACCCGAAAATGAAGCTTTCTTT. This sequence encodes CASSPDRPENEAFF.

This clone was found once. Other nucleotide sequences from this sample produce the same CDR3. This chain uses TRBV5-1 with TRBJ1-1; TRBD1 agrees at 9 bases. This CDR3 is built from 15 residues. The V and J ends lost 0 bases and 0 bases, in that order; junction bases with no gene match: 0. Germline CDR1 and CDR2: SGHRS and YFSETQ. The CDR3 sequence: CASSLGDRVNTEAFF. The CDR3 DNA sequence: TGCGCCAGCAGCTTGGGGGACAGGGTGAACACTGAAGCTTTCTTT.

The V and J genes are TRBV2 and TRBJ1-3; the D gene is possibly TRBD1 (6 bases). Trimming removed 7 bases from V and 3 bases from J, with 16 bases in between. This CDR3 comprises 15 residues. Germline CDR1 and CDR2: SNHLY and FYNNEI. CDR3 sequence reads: CASTGAGVRGNTIYF. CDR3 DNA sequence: TGTGCCAGCACTGGTGCAGGGGTGCGTGGAAACACCATATATTTT.

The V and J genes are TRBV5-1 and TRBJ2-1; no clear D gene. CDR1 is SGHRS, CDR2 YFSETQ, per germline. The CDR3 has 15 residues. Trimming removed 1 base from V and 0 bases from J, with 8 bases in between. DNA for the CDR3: TGCGCCAGCAGCTTGCCCTCTCCCTCCTACAATGAGCAGTTCTTC. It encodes CASSLPSPSYNEQFF. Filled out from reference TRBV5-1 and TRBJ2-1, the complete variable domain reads KAGVTQTPRYLIKTRGQQVTLSCSPISGHRSVSWYQQTPGQGLQFLFEYFSETQRNKGNFPGRFSGRQFSNSRSEMNVSTLELGDSALYLCASSLPSPSYNEQFFGPGTRLTVL.

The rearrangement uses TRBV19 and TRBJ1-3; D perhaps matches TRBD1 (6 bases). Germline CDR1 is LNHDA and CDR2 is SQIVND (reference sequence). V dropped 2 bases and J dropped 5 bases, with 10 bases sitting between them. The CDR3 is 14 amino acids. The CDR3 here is CASSIQGRRNTIYF. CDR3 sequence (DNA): TGTGCCAGTAGTATACAGGGGAGAAGAAACACCATATATTTT.

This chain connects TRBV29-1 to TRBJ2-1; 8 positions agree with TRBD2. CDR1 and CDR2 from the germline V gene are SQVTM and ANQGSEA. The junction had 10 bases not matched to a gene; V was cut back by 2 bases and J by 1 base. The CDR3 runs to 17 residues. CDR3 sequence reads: CSVEKRGHSDSYNEQFF. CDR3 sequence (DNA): TGCAGCGTTGAAAAGCGGGGGCATTCGGATTCCTACAATGAGCAGTTCTTC.

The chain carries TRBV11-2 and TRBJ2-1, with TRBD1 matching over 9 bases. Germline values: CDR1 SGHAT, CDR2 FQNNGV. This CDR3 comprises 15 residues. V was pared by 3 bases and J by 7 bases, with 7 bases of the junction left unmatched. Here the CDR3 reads CASSFRDRAMNEQFF. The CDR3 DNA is TGTGCCAGCAGCTTCCGGGACAGGGCTATGAATGAGCAGTTCTTC.

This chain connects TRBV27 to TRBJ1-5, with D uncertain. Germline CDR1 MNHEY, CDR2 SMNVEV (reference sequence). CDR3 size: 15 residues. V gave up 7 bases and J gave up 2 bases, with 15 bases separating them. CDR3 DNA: TGTGCCAGCAAACTAGAGACGAGAGGCAATCAGCCCCAGCATTTT. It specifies CASKLETRGNQPQHF.

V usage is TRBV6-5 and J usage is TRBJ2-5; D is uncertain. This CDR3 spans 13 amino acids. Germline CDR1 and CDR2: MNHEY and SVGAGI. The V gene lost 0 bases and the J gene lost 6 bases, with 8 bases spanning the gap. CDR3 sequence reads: CASSYSGRKTQYF. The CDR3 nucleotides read TGTGCCAGCAGTTACTCGGGCAGAAAGACCCAGTACTTC.

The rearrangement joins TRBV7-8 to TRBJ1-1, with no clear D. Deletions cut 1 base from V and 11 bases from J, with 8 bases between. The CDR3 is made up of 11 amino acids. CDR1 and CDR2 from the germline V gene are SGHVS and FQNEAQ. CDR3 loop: CASSLGGEAFF. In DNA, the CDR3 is TGTGCCAGCAGCTTAGGTGGTGAGGCTTTCTTT.

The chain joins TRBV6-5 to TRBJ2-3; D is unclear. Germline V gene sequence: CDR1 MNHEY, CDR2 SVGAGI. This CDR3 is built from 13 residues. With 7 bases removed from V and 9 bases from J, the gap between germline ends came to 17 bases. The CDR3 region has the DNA TGTGCCAGCACCCCTGAGTCCCCCCCCACGCAGTATTTT. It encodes CASTPESPPTQYF.

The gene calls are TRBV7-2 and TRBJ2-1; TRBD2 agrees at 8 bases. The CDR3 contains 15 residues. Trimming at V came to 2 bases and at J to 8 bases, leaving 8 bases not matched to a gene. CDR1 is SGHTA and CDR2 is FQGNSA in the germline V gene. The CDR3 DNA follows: TGTGCCAGCAGCTTATACGGGGGGGCCTGGGATGAGCAGTTCTTC. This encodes CASSLYGGAWDEQFF.

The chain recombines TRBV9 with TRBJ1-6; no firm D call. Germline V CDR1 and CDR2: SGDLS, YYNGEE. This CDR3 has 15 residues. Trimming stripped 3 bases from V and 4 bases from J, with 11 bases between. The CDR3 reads CASSESGRYNSPLHF. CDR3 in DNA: TGTGCCAGCAGCGAATCCGGGAGGTATAATTCACCCCTCCACTTT.

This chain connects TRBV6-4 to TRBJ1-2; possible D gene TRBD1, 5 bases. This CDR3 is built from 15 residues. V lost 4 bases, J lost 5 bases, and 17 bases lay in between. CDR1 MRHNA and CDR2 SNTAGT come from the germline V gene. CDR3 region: CASSVGREGPYGYTF. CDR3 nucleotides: TGTGCCAGCAGTGTGGGCAGGGAGGGACCATATGGCTACACCTTC.

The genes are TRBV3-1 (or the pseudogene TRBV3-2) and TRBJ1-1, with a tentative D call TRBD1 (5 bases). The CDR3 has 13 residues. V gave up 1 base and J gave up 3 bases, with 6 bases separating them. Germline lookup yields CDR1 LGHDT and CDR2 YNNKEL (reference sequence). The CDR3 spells CASSQGGDTEAFF. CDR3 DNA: TGTGCCAGCAGCCAAGGGGGGGACACTGAAGCTTTCTTT.

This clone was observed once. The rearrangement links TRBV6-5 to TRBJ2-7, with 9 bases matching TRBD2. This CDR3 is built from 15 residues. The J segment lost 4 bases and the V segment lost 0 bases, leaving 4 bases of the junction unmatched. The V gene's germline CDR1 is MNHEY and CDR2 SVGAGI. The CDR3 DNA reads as TGTGCCAGCAGTTACTCAGCCAGCGGGGGGTACGAGCAGTACTTC. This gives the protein CASSYSASGGYEQYF.

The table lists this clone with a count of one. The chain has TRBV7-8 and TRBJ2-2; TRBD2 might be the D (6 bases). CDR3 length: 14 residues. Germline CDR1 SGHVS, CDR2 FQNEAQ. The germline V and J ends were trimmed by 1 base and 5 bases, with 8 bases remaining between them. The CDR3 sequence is CASSLVRGTGELFF. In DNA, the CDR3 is TGTGCCAGCAGCTTAGTCCGGGGGACCGGGGAGCTGTTTTTT.

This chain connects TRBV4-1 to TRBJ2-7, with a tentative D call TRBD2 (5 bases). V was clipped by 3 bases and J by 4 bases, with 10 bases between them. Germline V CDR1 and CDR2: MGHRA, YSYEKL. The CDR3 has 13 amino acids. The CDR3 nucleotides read TGCGCCAGCAGCCATAAGAGCGGTTACGAGCAGTACTTC. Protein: CASSHKSGYEQYF.

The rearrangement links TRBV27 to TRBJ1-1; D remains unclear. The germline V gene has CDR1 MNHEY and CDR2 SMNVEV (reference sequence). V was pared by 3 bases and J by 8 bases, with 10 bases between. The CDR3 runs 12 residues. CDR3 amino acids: CASSFAGGEAFF. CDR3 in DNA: TGTGCCAGCAGTTTCGCCGGAGGGGAAGCTTTCTTT.

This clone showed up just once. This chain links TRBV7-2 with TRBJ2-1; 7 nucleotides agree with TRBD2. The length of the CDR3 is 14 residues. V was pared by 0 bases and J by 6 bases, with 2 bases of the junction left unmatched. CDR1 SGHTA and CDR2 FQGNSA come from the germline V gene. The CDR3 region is CASSLAERGNEQFF. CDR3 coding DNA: TGTGCCAGCAGCTTAGCGGAGCGGGGCAATGAGCAGTTCTTC.

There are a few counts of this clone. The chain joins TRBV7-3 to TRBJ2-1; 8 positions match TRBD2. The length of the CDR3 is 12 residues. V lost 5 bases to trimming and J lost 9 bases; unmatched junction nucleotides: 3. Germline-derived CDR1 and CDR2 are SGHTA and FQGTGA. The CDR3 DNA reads TGTGCCAGCAGCGCAACTAGCGGTGAGCAGTTCTTC. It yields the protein CASSATSGEQFF.

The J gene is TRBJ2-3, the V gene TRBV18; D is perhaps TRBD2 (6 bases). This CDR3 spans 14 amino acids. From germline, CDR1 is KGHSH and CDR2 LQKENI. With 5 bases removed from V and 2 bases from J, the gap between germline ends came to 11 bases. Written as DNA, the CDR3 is TGTGCCAGCTCAGAGGCGGGGCTCACAGATACGCAGTATTTT. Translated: CASSEAGLTDTQYF.

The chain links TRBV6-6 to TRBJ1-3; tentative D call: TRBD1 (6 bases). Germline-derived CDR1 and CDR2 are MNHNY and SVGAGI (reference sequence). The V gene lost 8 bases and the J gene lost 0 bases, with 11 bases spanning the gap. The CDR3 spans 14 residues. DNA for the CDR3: TGTGCCAGCCATGGACAGTTCTCTGGAAACACCATATATTTT. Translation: CASHGQFSGNTIYF.